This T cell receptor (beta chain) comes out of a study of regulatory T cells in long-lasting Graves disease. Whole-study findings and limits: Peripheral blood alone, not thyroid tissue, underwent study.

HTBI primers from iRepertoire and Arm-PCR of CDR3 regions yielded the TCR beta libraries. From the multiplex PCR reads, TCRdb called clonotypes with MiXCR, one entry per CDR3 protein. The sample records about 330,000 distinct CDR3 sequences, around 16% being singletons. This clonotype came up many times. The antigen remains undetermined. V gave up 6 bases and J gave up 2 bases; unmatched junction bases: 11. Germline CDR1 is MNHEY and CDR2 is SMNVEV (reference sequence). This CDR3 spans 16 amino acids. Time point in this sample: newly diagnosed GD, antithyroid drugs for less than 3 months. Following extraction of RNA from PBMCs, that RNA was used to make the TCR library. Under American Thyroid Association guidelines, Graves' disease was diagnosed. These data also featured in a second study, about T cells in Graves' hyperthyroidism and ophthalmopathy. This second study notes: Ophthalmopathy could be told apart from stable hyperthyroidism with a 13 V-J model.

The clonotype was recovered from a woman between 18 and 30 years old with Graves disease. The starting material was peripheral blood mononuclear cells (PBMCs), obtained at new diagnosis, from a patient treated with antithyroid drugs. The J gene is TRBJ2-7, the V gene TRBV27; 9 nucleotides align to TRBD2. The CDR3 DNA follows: TGTGCCAGCAGAACCACTGCGGGAGGGGGACCCTACGAGCAGTACTTC. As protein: CASRTTAGGGPYEQYF.